Listed here is a single T cell receptor (beta chain). The data originate from a study of CD8 T cells in ankylosing spondylitis. V lost 5 bases, J lost 0 bases, and 3 bases lay in between. The CDR3 is 12 residues long. MiXCR, applied by TCRdb to the 5' RACE reads, yields one record per CDR3 protein. The table records 200,000 to 250,000 distinct CDR3 sequences, 25% to 30% of them present only once. Sample: blood, either unsorted or a sorted T cell fraction (not recorded which). This chain connects TRBV12-3 or TRBV12-4 to TRBJ2-3; D call uncertain. The source is a male donor with ankylosing spondylitis or in good health (not recorded which). The CDR3 here is CASSASTDTQYF. CDR3 DNA: TGTGCCAGCAGTGCGAGCACAGATACGCAGTATTTT.